Each of the 2 T cell receptor beta chains below was sequenced from the same sample in a study of blood T cell repertoires in COVID-19. The repertoire was sequenced with immunoSEQ multiplex PCR; TCRdb's copy has only in-frame clones and lacks some. The table lists fewer than 250,000 clones, 75% to 90% of them singletons. The specimen sequenced was PBMCs or T cells enriched from blood (not recorded which). These receptors all come from a woman in her twenties or thirties who had been exposed to COVID-19.

V is TRBV12-3 or TRBV12-4 and J is TRBJ1-1; 7 nucleotides align to TRBD1. V dropped 3 bases and J dropped 5; count of bases not matched to a gene: 3. The CDR3 extends over 13 amino acids. CDR3 amino acids: CASSLEGATEAFF. CDR3 nucleotides: TGTGCCAGCAGTTTGGAGGGGGCGACTGAAGCTTTCTTT.

The rearrangement uses TRBV19 and TRBJ2-1; the match to TRBD2 covers 8 bases. The CDR3 is 14 amino acids. V lost 7 bases and J lost 4; bases outside the gene matches: 6. The germline V gene has CDR1 LNHDA and CDR2 SQIVND (reference sequence). The CDR3 DNA reads TGTGCCAGTAACCACGGGACTAGTTACAATGAGCAGTTCTTC. This sequence encodes CASNHGTSYNEQFF.